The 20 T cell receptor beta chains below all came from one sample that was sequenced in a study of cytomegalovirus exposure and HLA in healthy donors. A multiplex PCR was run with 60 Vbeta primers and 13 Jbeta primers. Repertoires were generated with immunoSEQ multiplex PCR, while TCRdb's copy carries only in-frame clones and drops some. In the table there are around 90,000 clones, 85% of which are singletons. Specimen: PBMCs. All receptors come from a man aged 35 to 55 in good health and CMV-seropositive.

The DNA for the CDR3 is TGTGCCAGCTCAGGATCCCGGACAGGTGTGTACGAGCAGTACTTC. Translation: CASSGSRTGVYEQYF. This chain joins TRBV18 and TRBJ2-7; 7 bases match TRBD1. Germline V gene sequence: CDR1 KGHSH, CDR2 LQKENI. V was pared by 5 bases and J by 4 bases, with 11 bases of the junction left unmatched. CDR3 length equals 15 residues.

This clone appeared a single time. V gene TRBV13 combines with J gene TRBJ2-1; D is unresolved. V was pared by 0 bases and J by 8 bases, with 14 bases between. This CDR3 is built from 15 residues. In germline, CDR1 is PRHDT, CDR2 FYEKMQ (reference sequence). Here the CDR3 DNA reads TGTGCCAGCAGCTTAGGCATCAGACTCCAAGATGAGCAGTTCTTC. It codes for CASSLGIRLQDEQFF. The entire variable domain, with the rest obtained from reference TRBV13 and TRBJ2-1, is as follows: AAGVIQSPRHLIKEKRETATLKCYPIPRHDTVYWYQQGPGQDPQFLISFYEKMQSDKGSIPDRFSAQQFSDYHSELNMSSLELGDSALYFCASSLGIRLQDEQFFGPGTRLTVL.

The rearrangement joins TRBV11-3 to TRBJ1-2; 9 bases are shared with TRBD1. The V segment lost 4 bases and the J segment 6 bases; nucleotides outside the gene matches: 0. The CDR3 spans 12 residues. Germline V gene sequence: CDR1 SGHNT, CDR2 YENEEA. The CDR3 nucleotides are TGTGCCAGCAGCTGGACAGGGGATGGCTACACCTTC. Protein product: CASSWTGDGYTF.

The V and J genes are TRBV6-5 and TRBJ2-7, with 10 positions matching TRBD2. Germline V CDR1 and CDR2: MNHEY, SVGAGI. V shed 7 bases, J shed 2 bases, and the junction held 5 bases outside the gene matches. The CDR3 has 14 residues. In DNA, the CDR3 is TGTGCCAGCATTCGGACTAGCGGTCCCTACGAGCAGTACTTC. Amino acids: CASIRTSGPYEQYF.

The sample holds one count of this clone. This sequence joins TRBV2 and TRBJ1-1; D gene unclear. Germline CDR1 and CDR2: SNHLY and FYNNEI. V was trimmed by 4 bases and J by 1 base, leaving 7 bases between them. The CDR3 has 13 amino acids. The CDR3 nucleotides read TGTGCCAGCAGTGGTCGGGGGAACACTGAAGCTTTCTTT. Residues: CASSGRGNTEAFF. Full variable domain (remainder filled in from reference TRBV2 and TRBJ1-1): EPEVTQTPSHQVTQMGQEVILRCVPISNHLYFYWYRQILGQKVEFLVSFYNNEISEKSEIFDDQFSVERPDGSNFTLKIRSTKLEDSAMYFCASSGRGNTEAFFGQGTRLTVV.

The CDR3 bases are TGTGCCAGCAGCTTGGCCCCAGGTCGGAGCACAGATACGCAGTATTTT. Translation gives CASSLAPGRSTDTQYF. The chain has TRBV5-8 and TRBJ2-3; no clear D. Germline V lookup: CDR1 SGHTS, CDR2 YDEGEE. Trimming took 0 bases from V and 0 from J, leaving 11 bases between them. This CDR3 contains 16 residues.

The CDR3 bases are TGTGCCAGCTCACCACCGGGACTAGCGGGAGACGAGCAGTACTTC. Its protein is CASSPPGLAGDEQYF. V is TRBV18 and J is TRBJ2-7; TRBD2 aligns across 14 bases. CDR1 and CDR2 (germline): KGHSH, LQKENI. This CDR3 is built from 15 residues. V was clipped by 0 bases and J by 5 bases; unmatched bases: 0.

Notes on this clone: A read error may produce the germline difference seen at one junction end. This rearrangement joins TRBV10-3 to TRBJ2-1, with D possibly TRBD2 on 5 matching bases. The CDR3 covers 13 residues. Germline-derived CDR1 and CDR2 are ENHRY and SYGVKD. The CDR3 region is CAISESTGNGQFF. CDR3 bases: TGTGCCATCAGTGAGTCGACGGGGAATGGGCAGTTCTTC.

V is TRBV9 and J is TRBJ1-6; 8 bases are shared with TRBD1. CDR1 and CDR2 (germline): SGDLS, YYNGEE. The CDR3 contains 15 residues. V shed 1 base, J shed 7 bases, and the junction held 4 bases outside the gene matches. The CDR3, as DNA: TGTGCCAGCAGCGTAATAGCAGGGGGCAATTCACCCCTCCACTTT. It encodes CASSVIAGGNSPLHF. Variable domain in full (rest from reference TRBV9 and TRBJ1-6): DSGVTQTPKHLITATGQRVTLRCSPRSGDLSVYWYQQSLDQGLQFLIQYYNGEERAKGNILERFSAQQFPDLHSELNLSSLELGDSALYFCASSVIAGGNSPLHFGNGTRLTVT.

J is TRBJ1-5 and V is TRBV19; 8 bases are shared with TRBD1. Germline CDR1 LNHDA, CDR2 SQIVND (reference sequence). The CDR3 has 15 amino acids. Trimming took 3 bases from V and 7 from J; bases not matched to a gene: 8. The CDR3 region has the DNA TGTGCCAGTAGTATGGGTTGGCAGGGGGCCCAGCCCCAGCATTTT. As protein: CASSMGWQGAQPQHF.

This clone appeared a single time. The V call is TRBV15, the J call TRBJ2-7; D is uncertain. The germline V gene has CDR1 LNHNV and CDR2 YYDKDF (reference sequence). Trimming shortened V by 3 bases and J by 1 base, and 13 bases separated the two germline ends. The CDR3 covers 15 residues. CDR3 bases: TGTGCCACCAGCAGTTTCGAGGCGTTTTCCTACGAGCAGTACTTC. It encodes CATSSFEAFSYEQYF.

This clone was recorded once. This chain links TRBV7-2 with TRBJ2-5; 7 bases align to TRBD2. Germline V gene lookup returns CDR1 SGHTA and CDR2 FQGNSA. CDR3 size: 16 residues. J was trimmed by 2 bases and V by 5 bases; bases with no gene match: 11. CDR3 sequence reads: CASSLKLGGVQETQYF. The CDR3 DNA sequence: TGTGCCAGCAGCCTAAAACTGGGGGGGGTGCAAGAGACCCAGTACTTC.

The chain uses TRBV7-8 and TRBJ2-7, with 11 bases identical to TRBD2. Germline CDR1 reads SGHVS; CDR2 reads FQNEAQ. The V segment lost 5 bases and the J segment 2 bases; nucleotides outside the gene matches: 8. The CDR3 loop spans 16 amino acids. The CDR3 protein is CASSKPGTSGAYEQYF. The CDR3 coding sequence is TGTGCCAGCAGCAAACCCGGGACTAGCGGAGCCTACGAGCAGTACTTC.

This CDR3 reads CASSQKTDSQETQYF. The CDR3 DNA reads TGCGCCAGCAGCCAAAAAACGGACAGCCAAGAGACCCAGTACTTC. This chain connects TRBV4-1 to TRBJ2-5; D is perhaps TRBD1 (6 bases). V shed 2 bases and J shed 1 base, with 11 bases lying between them. The CDR3 length is 15 residues. Germline V lookup: CDR1 MGHRA, CDR2 YSYEKL.

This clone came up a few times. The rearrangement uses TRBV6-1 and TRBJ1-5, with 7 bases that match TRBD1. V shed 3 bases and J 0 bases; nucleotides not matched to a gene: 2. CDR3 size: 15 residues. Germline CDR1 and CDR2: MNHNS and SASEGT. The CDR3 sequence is CASSDDRASNQPQHF. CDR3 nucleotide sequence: TGTGCCAGCAGTGACGACAGGGCTAGCAATCAGCCCCAGCATTTT.

Written as DNA, the CDR3 is TGTGCCACCAGCAGAGATAGAGGAGCAACTAATGAAAAACTGTTTTTT. Translation gives CATSRDRGATNEKLFF. The chain employs TRBV15 and TRBJ1-4, with D unclear. Germline V gene data show CDR1 as LNHNV and CDR2 as YYDKDF (reference sequence). This CDR3 is built from 16 residues. V was shortened by 0 bases and J by 0 bases, with 8 bases between the two germline ends. The whole variable domain, filled in from reference TRBV15 and TRBJ1-4, reads DAMVIQNPRYQVTQFGKPVTLSCSQTLNHNVMYWYQQKSSQAPKLLFHYYDKDFNNEADTPDNFQSRRPNTSFCFLDIRSPGLGDTAMYLCATSRDRGATNEKLFFGSGTQLSVL.

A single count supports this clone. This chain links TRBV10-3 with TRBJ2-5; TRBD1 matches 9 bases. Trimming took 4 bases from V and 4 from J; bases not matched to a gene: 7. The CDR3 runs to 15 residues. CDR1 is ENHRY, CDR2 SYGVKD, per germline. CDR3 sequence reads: CAISAYRGRGETQYF. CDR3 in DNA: TGTGCCATCAGTGCCTACAGGGGGCGCGGAGAGACCCAGTACTTC.

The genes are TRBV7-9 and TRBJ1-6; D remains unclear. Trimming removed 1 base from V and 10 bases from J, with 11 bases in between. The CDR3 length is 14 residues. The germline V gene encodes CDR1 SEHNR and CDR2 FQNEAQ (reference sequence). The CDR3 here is CASSLGGIRSPLHF. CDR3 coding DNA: TGTGCCAGCAGCTTAGGAGGGATCCGGTCACCCCTCCACTTT.

CDR3 in amino acids: CASSSSSYEQYF. CDR3 sequence (DNA): TGTGCCAGCAGTTCGAGCTCCTACGAGCAGTACTTC. This sequence joins TRBV28 and TRBJ2-5; D is unresolved. The DNA end is a closer match to TRBJ2-7, so the J assignment may be wrong. The V gene's germline CDR1 is MDHEN and CDR2 SYDVKM. This CDR3 region has 12 residues.

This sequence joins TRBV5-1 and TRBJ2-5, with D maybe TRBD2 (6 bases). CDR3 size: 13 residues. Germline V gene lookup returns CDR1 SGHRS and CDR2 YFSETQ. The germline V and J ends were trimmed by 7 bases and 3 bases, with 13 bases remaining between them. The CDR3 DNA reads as TGCGCCAGCGGATGGGACTCAGAAGAGACCCAGTACTTC. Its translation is CASGWDSEETQYF.